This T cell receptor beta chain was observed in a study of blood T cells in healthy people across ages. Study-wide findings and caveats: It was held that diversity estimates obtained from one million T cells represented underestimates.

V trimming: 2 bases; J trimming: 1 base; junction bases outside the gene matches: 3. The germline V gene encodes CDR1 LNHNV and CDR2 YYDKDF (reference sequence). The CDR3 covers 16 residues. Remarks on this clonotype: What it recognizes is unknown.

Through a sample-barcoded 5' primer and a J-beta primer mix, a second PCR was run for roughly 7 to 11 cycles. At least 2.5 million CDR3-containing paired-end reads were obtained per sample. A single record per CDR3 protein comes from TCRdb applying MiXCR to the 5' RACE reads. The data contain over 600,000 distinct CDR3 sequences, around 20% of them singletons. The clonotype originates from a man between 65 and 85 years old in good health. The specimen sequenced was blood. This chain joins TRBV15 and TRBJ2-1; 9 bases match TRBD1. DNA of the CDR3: TGTGCCACCAGCAGATCCGGGACAGGGTCCTACAATGAGCAGTTCTTC. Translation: CATSRSGTGSYNEQFF.